Shown below are 26 T cell receptor beta chains from a single sample sequenced in a study of vaccination and CD4 T cells after COVID-19. Treatment described: roughly 10-day PBMC culture with coronavirus spike peptide pools or control peptides (ViraFEST assay). With the Oncomine TCR Beta short-read assay, DNA from cultured CD4+ T cells was sequenced. MiXCR, applied by TCRdb to the PCR reads, yields one record per CDR3 protein. In the table there are roughly 22,000 distinct CDR3 sequences, approximately 29% of which are singletons. Antigens of these TCRs are unknown. The sequenced sample consisted of cultured CD4+ T cells from blood. The receptors were gathered from a human donor with COVID-19.

The rearrangement uses TRBV7-9 and TRBJ1-6, with no clear D. The CDR3 is 19 residues long. Germline assignment: CDR1 SEHNR and CDR2 FQNEAQ (reference sequence). V lost 4 bases and J lost 0, with 19 bases in between. The chain's CDR3 is CASSSGEQSASSYNSPLHF. CDR3 sequence (DNA): TGTGCCAGCAGCTCCGGCGAACAGTCGGCGAGCTCCTATAATTCACCCCTCCACTTT.

V is TRBV10-3 and J is TRBJ2-1; D is unclear. The CDR3 runs 14 residues. V shed 10 bases and J shed 0 bases, with 13 bases lying between them. Germline CDR1 reads ENHRY; CDR2 reads SYGVKD. As DNA, the CDR3 is TGTGCCACCCATGAAGATAGCTCCTACAATGAGCAGTTCTTC. Translated: CATHEDSSYNEQFF.

The gene calls are TRBV7-2 and TRBJ2-3; perhaps TRBD2 as D (6 bases). The CDR3 extends over 16 amino acids. The germline V gene has CDR1 SGHTA and CDR2 FQGNSA. Trimming cost V 2 bases and J 2 bases, with 14 bases left between them. CDR3 DNA sequence: TGTGCCAGCAGCTTAAGGAGGGCAGATGTCACAGATACGCAGTATTTT. Residues: CASSLRRADVTDTQYF.

This clonotype was counted only a few times. This chain connects TRBV12-5 to TRBJ1-5; D not certain. CDR1 is LGHNT and CDR2 is FRNRAP in the germline V gene. This CDR3 spans 14 amino acids. The V end lost 7 bases, the J end lost 1 base, and 11 bases lay between the germline ends. CDR3 DNA sequence: TGTGCTAGTGCCGTAGACACAAGCAATCAGCCCCAGCATTTT. It encodes CASAVDTSNQPQHF.

This clonotype has just a few counts. V gene TRBV6-4 combines with J gene TRBJ2-3; D call uncertain. Germline CDR1 is MRHNA and CDR2 is SNTAGT. This CDR3 is built from 12 residues. Trimming removed 6 bases from V and 2 bases from J, with 6 bases in between. The CDR3 loop is CASRGHTDTQYF. The CDR3 DNA reads TGTGCCAGCAGGGGCCACACAGATACGCAGTATTTT.

The CDR3 sequence: CSARSGGERGEQFF. The CDR3 DNA is TGCAGTGCTAGGTCCGGGGGGGAGCGGGGTGAGCAGTTCTTC. This sequence joins TRBV20-1 and TRBJ2-1; 8 nucleotides match TRBD2. Germline assignment: CDR1 DFQATT and CDR2 SNEGSKA (reference sequence). CDR3 length: 14 residues. V was pared by 3 bases and J by 9 bases, with 10 bases of the junction left unmatched.

This clonotype appeared a few times. The CDR3 sequence: CATSPQGMREQYF. CDR3 DNA sequence: TGTGCCACCAGCCCGCAGGGCATGCGCGAGCAGTACTTC. V and J are TRBV15 and TRBJ2-7, with D maybe TRBD1 (5 bases). Germline V gene sequence: CDR1 LNHNV, CDR2 YYDKDF (reference sequence). The V and J ends lost 5 bases and 6 bases respectively, with 14 bases between them. This CDR3 has 13 residues.

This rearrangement joins TRBV28 to TRBJ2-3; TRBD1 aligns across 8 bases. J gave up 2 bases and V 7 bases, and 8 bases lay outside the gene matches. The CDR3 sequence is 15 residues long. CDR1 MDHEN and CDR2 SYDVKM come from the germline V gene. The CDR3 DNA reads TGTGCCAGCATTCCAGGGGGCCCCATCACAGATACGCAGTATTTT. Translated, it gives CASIPGGPITDTQYF. Filled out from reference TRBV28 and TRBJ2-3, the complete variable domain reads DVKVTQSSRYLVKRTGEKVFLECVQDMDHENMFWYRQDPGLGLRLIYFSYDVKMKEKGDIPEGYSVSREKKERFSLILESASTNQTSMYLCASIPGGPITDTQYFGPGTRLTVL.

This clonotype has just a few counts. CDR3 coding DNA: TGTGCCAGCAGCTTTGACAGGGCGGGGACCGGGGAGCTGTTTTTT. It encodes CASSFDRAGTGELFF. The V gene is TRBV7-6, the J gene TRBJ2-2, with D perhaps TRBD1 (7 bases). Trimming pared 3 bases from V and 5 bases from J, leaving 13 bases between. This CDR3 has 15 residues. Germline lookup yields CDR1 SGHVS and CDR2 FNYEAQ.

This rearrangement joins TRBV19 to TRBJ1-1; D might be TRBD1 (5 bases). Trimming cost V 7 bases and J 11 bases, with 17 bases left between them. The V gene's germline CDR1 is LNHDA and CDR2 SQIVND (reference sequence). CDR3 length equals 12 residues. The CDR3 sequence is CASMAGFKMAFF. DNA for the CDR3: TGTGCCAGTATGGCAGGGTTTAAGATGGCTTTCTTT.

The gene calls are TRBV18 and TRBJ2-7, with TRBD2 matching 8 bases. Trimming cost V 3 bases and J 1 base; bases outside gene matches: 5. Germline assignment: CDR1 KGHSH and CDR2 LQKENI. CDR3 length: 15 residues. DNA for the CDR3: TGTGCCAGCTCACCCGGGGTAGCGGGGTCCTACGAGCAGTACTTC. Its protein product is CASSPGVAGSYEQYF. Full variable domain (outside the CDR3, taken from reference TRBV18 and TRBJ2-7): NAGVMQNPRHLVRRRGQEARLRCSPMKGHSHVYWYRQLPEEGLKFMVYLQKENIIDESGMPKERFSAEFPKEGPSILRIQQVVRGDSAAYFCASSPGVAGSYEQYFGPGTRLTVT.

The chain links TRBV5-1 to TRBJ2-5; 7 nucleotides agree with TRBD1. The junction had 8 bases not matched to a gene; V was cut back by 4 bases and J by 2 bases. The CDR3 consists of 15 residues. Per germline, CDR1 SGHRS and CDR2 YFSETQ. The CDR3 DNA is TGCGCCAGCAGCCGAGCCCCGGGACAGCAAGAGACCCAGTACTTC. Residues: CASSRAPGQQETQYF.

V gene TRBV20-1 combines with J gene TRBJ1-6; 9 bases are shared with TRBD1. The CDR3 sequence is 19 residues long. The junction had 16 bases not matched to a gene; V was cut back by 6 bases and J by 1 base. Germline V gene sequence: CDR1 DFQATT, CDR2 SNEGSKA (reference sequence). The CDR3 loop reads CSATPTGTGPGSYNSPLHF. CDR3 bases: TGCAGTGCCACACCTACCGGGACAGGGCCCGGATCCTATAATTCACCCCTCCACTTT.

V usage is TRBV7-8 and J usage is TRBJ2-4; 7 bases fit TRBD1. V was clipped by 5 bases and J by 0 bases; unmatched bases: 10. Germline V gives CDR1 SGHVS, CDR2 FQNEAQ. The CDR3 runs to 17 residues. In nucleotides, the CDR3 is TGTGCCAGCAGCCCCGGCCGAAACAGGGGAGCCAAAAACATTCAGTACTTC. It encodes CASSPGRNRGAKNIQYF.

This clonotype was found a few times. V usage is TRBV10-2 and J usage is TRBJ1-2; maybe TRBD1 (5 bases). Germline CDR1 WSHSY, CDR2 SAAADI. CDR3 length equals 14 residues. Deletions cut 1 base from V and 5 bases from J, with 11 bases between. CDR3 nucleotides: TGCGCCAGCAGTGAGTTCCCGGGGGATTATGGCTACACCTTC. This translates into CASSEFPGDYGYTF.

The chain carries TRBV20-1 and TRBJ2-1, with D perhaps being TRBD1 or TRBD2 (5 bases each). Germline CDR1 and CDR2: DFQATT and SNEGSKA (reference sequence). V was trimmed by 5 bases and J by 8 bases, leaving 10 bases between them. This CDR3 region has 11 residues. The CDR3 sequence: CSASLGDEQFF. The CDR3 DNA follows: TGCAGTGCTTCACTAGGGGATGAGCAGTTCTTC.

The genes are TRBV6-5 and TRBJ2-4, with D possibly being TRBD1 or TRBD2 (6 bases each). The V and J ends lost 0 bases and 9 bases respectively, with 9 bases between them. Germline-derived CDR1 and CDR2 are MNHEY and SVGAGI. The CDR3 runs to 13 residues. CDR3 bases: TGTGCCAGCAGTTACTCGACGGGGGCCATTCAGTACTTC. It yields the protein CASSYSTGAIQYF.

This chain links TRBV7-2 with TRBJ1-4; D is possibly TRBD1 (5 bases). V was trimmed by 1 base and J by 3 bases, leaving 9 bases between them. Per the germline V gene, CDR1 is SGHTA and CDR2 is FQGNSA. This CDR3 spans 15 amino acids. Here the CDR3 reads CASSLVGGPNEKLFF. CDR3 DNA: TGTGCCAGCAGCTTAGTGGGGGGACCTAATGAAAAACTGTTTTTT.

This chain links TRBV12-2 with TRBJ1-2. TRBV12-2 is assigned pseudogene status. The CDR3 totals 9 residues. Written as DNA, the CDR3 is TGTGCAAGTCGTAATGGCTACACCTTC. Protein sequence: CASRNGYTF.

The chain is built from TRBV28 and TRBJ1-1, with D hard to call. The CDR3 covers 14 residues. Deletions cut 5 bases from V and 1 base from J, with 11 bases between. Per germline, CDR1 MDHEN and CDR2 SYDVKM. This CDR3 reads CASSPPFGNTEAFF. CDR3 nucleotides: TGTGCCAGCAGTCCGCCCTTTGGGAACACTGAAGCTTTCTTT.

This clonotype was seen only a few times. The chain employs TRBV20-1 and TRBJ1-2, with D possibly TRBD1 on 5 matching bases. In germline, CDR1 is DFQATT, CDR2 SNEGSKA (reference sequence). The CDR3 has 14 residues. V dropped 1 base and J dropped 6 bases, with 15 bases sitting between them. CDR3 loop: CSARGGWRGHGYTF. The CDR3 coding sequence is TGCAGTGCTAGAGGGGGGTGGAGGGGACATGGCTACACCTTC.

The V call is TRBV7-2, the J call TRBJ2-2, with TRBD2 matching over 10 bases. Germline V CDR1 and CDR2: SGHTA, FQGNSA. The CDR3 is 17 amino acids. J was trimmed by 3 bases and V by 3 bases; bases with no gene match: 7. CDR3 DNA: TGTGCCAGCAGCTTGGGAGCGGGGGGGCCCGACACCGGGGAGCTGTTTTTT. Translated, it gives CASSLGAGGPDTGELFF.

This clonotype was seen more than once but under ten times. V usage is TRBV7-9 and J usage is TRBJ2-5; maybe TRBD1 (5 bases). Germline V CDR1 and CDR2: SEHNR, FQNEAQ (reference sequence). The CDR3 totals 18 residues. V was cut by 5 bases and J by 5 bases, with 27 bases left in between. The CDR3 DNA reads as TGTGCCAGCAGCCAGGGCCAGGCGCCACTCGGCAATGTGGAGACCCAGTACTTC. Translating it yields CASSQGQAPLGNVETQYF.

This chain links TRBV7-3 with TRBJ2-1, with 9 bases that match TRBD2. CDR3 length: 16 amino acids. V gave up 3 bases and J gave up 2 bases; unmatched junction bases: 5. Per germline, CDR1 SGHTA and CDR2 FQGTGA. CDR3 residues: CASSLRAGGPYNEQFF. The CDR3 DNA reads as TGTGCCAGCAGCTTGAGAGCGGGGGGCCCCTACAATGAGCAGTTCTTC.

This clonotype came up a few times. The genes are TRBV11-2 and TRBJ1-2; D is unclear. Germline-derived CDR1 and CDR2 are SGHAT and FQNNGV. This CDR3 has 13 residues. Deletions cut 5 bases from V and 8 bases from J, with 15 bases between. The CDR3, as DNA: TGTGCCAGCAGCGCGGACGCCGGACGGGGCTACACCTTC. This gives the protein CASSADAGRGYTF.

This clonotype was seen a few times. The J gene is TRBJ2-5, the V gene TRBV5-6; no reliable D call. Trimming shortened V by 0 bases and J by 4 bases, and 10 bases separated the two germline ends. The CDR3 is 14 residues long. Germline lookup yields CDR1 SGHDT and CDR2 YYEEEE. CDR3 DNA sequence: TGTGCCAGCAGCTTGGCGTCCGCCACAGAGACCCAGTACTTC. Protein: CASSLASATETQYF.